Listed here are 11 T cell receptor beta chains from one sample, sequenced in a study of cytotoxic CD8 clonotypes in ibrutinib-treated CLL. Some clones are missing from TCRdb's copy, which holds only in-frame ones; the method was immunoSEQ multiplex PCR. The data hold approximately 140,000 clones, with approximately 80% observed a single time. The sequencing used PBMCs, collected after 12 months of ibrutinib treatment. Every receptor here comes from a human donor with chronic lymphocytic leukemia.

The gene calls are TRBV4-3 and TRBJ2-1, with D possibly called TRBD1 or TRBD2 (6 bases each). The CDR3 has 15 amino acids. Deletions cut 1 base from V and 9 bases from J, with 16 bases between. Germline values: CDR1 LGHNA, CDR2 YSLEER. As DNA, the CDR3 is TGCGCCAGCAGCCAAGTCGGGGGCTTTTTCGGTGAGCAGTTCTTC. Its protein product is CASSQVGGFFGEQFF.

The chain has TRBV10-3 and TRBJ2-7, with 8 bases fitting TRBD2. The CDR3 runs 13 residues. Germline CDR1 reads ENHRY; CDR2 reads SYGVKD. With V trimmed by 2 bases and J by 3 bases, 0 bases remained unmatched. The CDR3 DNA reads as TGTGCCATCAGTGAGCGGGGGGGCTACGAGCAGTACTTC. Residues: CAISERGGYEQYF.

The rearrangement joins TRBV27 to TRBJ1-6; D is perhaps TRBD1 (6 bases). Germline V lookup: CDR1 MNHEY, CDR2 SMNVEV (reference sequence). V was trimmed by 4 bases and J by 7 bases, leaving 14 bases between them. The CDR3 consists of 15 residues. The CDR3 nucleotides read TGTGCCAGCAGTTGGGCTGACAGGTCAAATTCACCCCTCCACTTT. The encoded protein is CASSWADRSNSPLHF.

The chain couples TRBV6-1 to TRBJ2-7; 11 bases agree with TRBD2. Germline loops: CDR1 MNHNS, CDR2 SASEGT. The CDR3 runs 15 residues. V lost 2 bases and J lost 2; bases outside the gene matches: 2. CDR3 region: CASSELAGGTYEQYF. In DNA form, the CDR3 reads TGTGCCAGCAGTGAACTAGCGGGGGGAACCTACGAGCAGTACTTC.

This sequence joins TRBV28 and TRBJ2-7; perhaps TRBD1 as D (6 bases). The germline V gene encodes CDR1 MDHEN and CDR2 SYDVKM. Between the trimmed V and J ends, which lost 6 bases and 5 bases, there was a span of 17 bases. The CDR3 has 14 amino acids. CDR3: CASSPTGARNEQYF. In DNA, the CDR3 is TGTGCCAGCAGCCCGACAGGTGCTCGGAACGAGCAGTACTTC.

The chain recombines TRBV6-5 with TRBJ2-7; D might be TRBD1 (6 bases). The CDR3 sequence is 15 residues long. Trimming removed 6 bases from V and 3 bases from J, with 18 bases in between. Germline CDR1 and CDR2: MNHEY and SVGAGI. The CDR3 nucleotides read TGTGCCAGCAGGTTGACAGGTCCTTTTTTCTACGAGCAGTACTTC. Translated: CASRLTGPFFYEQYF.

In its sample, this clone was seen a few times. The V and J genes are TRBV28 and TRBJ1-5, with a tentative D call TRBD1 (6 bases). Between the trimmed V and J ends, which lost 6 bases and 6 bases, there was a span of 21 bases. Looked up from germline, CDR1 is MDHEN and CDR2 is SYDVKM. The CDR3 sequence is 16 residues long. The CDR3 reads CASSIRGLGARQPQHF. The CDR3 DNA reads TGTGCCAGCAGCATCAGGGGTTTGGGGGCGCGTCAGCCCCAGCATTTT.

This clone occurred a few times. J is TRBJ2-6 and V is TRBV7-2; 9 bases map to TRBD1. The germline V gene encodes CDR1 SGHTA and CDR2 FQGNSA. V was pared by 3 bases and J by 0 bases, with 9 bases of the junction left unmatched. This CDR3 is 19 amino acids long. The CDR3 is CASSFKAGQGTSGANVLTF. The CDR3 bases are TGTGCCAGCAGCTTTAAGGCGGGACAGGGCACCTCTGGGGCCAACGTCCTGACTTTC.

This clone was recorded only once. The chain is built from TRBV9 and TRBJ1-2, with D possibly matching TRBD1 (5 bases). CDR1 is SGDLS, CDR2 YYNGEE, per germline. Trimming took 0 bases from V and 5 from J, leaving 14 bases between them. This CDR3 is built from 15 residues. The CDR3 coding sequence is TGTGCCAGCAGCGTAGTAGCGACAGCGCTGTATGGCTACACCTTC. Protein: CASSVVATALYGYTF.

V and J are TRBV27 and TRBJ2-2; D not certain. Germline V gene data show CDR1 as MNHEY and CDR2 as SMNVEV (reference sequence). The CDR3 covers 13 residues. Trimming removed 4 bases at V and 4 bases at J, with 7 bases between. CDR3 DNA: TGTGCCAGCAGTTCCGTTAGCACCGGGGAGCTGTTTTTT. Its translation: CASSSVSTGELFF.

The chain links TRBV28 to TRBJ1-1, with TRBD1 matching over 8 bases. This CDR3 is built from 13 residues. V shed 11 bases and J 5 bases; nucleotides not matched to a gene: 10. Per germline, CDR1 MDHEN and CDR2 SYDVKM. This chain's CDR3 is CAGQGRGWTEAFF. DNA for the CDR3: TGTGCCGGACAGGGAAGGGGTTGGACTGAAGCTTTCTTT. Supplemented by reference TRBV28 and TRBJ1-1, the full variable domain reads DVKVTQSSRYLVKRTGEKVFLECVQDMDHENMFWYRQDPGLGLRLIYFSYDVKMKEKGDIPEGYSVSREKKERFSLILESASTNQTSMYLCAGQGRGWTEAFFGQGTRLTVV.